This T cell receptor (beta chain) originates from a study of PD-1 blockade in mismatch repair-deficient tumors. The wider study: Enrolled about 2013-2016, patients had progressing, pretreated mismatch repair-deficient cancers of more than ten types.

TCRdb's table, derived via immunoSEQ multiplex PCR, lists solely in-frame clones and lacks some. This table holds around 120,000 clones, about nine tenths found once. The TCR-sequenced patients were a few responders to pembrolizumab. V trimming: 3 bases; J trimming: 2 bases; junction bases outside the gene matches: 4. This CDR3 spans 15 amino acids. CDR1 KGHSH and CDR2 LQKENI come from the germline V gene. Sequencing used peripheral blood, obtained approximately 70 weeks after starting pembrolizumab. The chain joins TRBV18 to TRBJ1-5; 7 positions match TRBD1. The TCR comes from an adult with mismatch repair-deficient cancer. CDR3 nucleotides: TGTGCCAGCTCACCCCCAGGGGGAGGCAATCAGCCCCAGCATTTT. Its protein product is CASSPPGGGNQPQHF.